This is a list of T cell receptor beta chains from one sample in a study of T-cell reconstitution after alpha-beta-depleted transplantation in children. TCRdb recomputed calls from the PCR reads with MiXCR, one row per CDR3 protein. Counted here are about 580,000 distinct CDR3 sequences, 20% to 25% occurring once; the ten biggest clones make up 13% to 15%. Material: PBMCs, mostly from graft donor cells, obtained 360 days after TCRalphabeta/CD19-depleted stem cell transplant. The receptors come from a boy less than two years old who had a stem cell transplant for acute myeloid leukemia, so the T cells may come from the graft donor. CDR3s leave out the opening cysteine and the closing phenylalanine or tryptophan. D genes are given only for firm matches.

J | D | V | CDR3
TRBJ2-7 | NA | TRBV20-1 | SARDPGQRSYEQY
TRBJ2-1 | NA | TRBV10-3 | AISSLTADNEQF
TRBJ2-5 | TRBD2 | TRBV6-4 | ASGQRGTFQETQY
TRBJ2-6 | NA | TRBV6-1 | ASSIGGGTGANVLT
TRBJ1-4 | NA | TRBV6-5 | ASAGQTNEKLF
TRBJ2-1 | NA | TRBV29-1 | SVDRGGDEQF
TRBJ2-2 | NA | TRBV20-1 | SAISNTGELF
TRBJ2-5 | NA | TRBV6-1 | ASDDPAIQETQY
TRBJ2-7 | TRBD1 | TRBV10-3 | AIRERGGSEQY
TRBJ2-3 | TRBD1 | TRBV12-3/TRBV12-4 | ASSGQGAFHTQY
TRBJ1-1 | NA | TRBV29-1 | SFRGEALNTEAF
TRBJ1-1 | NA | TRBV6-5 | ASSYRGVTNTEAF
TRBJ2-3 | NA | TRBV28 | ASSLWDSDTQY
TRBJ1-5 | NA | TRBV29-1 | SQRAGMGNQPQH
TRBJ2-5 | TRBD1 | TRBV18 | ASSLRGQNQETQY
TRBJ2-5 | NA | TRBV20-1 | SAGGAGEETQY
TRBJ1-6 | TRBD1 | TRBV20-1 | SAKIDRGPSPLH
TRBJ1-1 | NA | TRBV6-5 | ASSNWVTEAF
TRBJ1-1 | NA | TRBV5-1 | ASSLLRGDAF
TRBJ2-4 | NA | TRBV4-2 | ASSQDRGFAKNIQY
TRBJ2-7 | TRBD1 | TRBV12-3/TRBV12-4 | ASSSDRGYEQY
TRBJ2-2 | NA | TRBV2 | ASSGLRAENTGELF
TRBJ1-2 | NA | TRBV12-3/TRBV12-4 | ASRPTGPLWGYT
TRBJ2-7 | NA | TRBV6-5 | ASSYGRDGKSNKQY
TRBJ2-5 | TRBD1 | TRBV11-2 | ASSSGTGGWGETQY
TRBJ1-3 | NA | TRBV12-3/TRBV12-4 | ASSPRSELGKNGNTIY
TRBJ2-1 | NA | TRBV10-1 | ASSTGTPMYNEQF
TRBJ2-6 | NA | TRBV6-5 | ASSYSRNSGANVLT
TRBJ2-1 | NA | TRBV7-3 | ASSLIGAGTDNEQF
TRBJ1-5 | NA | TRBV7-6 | ASSLALGANQPQH
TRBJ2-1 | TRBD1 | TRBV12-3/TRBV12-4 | ASSLNRGGNEQF
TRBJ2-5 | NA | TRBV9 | ASSVEPGRMETQY
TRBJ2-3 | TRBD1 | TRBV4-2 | ASSPTGTTDTQY
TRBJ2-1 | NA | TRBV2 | ASSEVDSYNEQF
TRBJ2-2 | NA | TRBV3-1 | ASVSGHLANTGELF
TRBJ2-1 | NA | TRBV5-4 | ASSFGRATYNEQF
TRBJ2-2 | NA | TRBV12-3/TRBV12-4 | ASSFFPGELF
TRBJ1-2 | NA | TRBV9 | ASSVPGRLGYT
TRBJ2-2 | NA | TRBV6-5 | ASSYVTELNTGELF
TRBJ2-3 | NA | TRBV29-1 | SVEDLRAGIFGGNTQY
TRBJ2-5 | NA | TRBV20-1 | SAQRGETQY
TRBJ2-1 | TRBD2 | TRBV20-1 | SARDPGTTYNEQF
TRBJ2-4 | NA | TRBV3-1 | ASSQDRERNIQY
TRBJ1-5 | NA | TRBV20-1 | SVRGQGNQPQH
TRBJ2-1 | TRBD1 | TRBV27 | ASSLIPGTGYNEQF
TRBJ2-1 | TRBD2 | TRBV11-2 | ASSKGASGGANEQF
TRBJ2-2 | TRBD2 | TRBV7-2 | ASSFRGGGELF
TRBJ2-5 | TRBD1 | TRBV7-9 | ASSGDRAGETQY
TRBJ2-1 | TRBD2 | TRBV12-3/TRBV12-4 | ASSPSGAGVEQF
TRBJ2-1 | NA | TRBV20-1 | SAKENEQF